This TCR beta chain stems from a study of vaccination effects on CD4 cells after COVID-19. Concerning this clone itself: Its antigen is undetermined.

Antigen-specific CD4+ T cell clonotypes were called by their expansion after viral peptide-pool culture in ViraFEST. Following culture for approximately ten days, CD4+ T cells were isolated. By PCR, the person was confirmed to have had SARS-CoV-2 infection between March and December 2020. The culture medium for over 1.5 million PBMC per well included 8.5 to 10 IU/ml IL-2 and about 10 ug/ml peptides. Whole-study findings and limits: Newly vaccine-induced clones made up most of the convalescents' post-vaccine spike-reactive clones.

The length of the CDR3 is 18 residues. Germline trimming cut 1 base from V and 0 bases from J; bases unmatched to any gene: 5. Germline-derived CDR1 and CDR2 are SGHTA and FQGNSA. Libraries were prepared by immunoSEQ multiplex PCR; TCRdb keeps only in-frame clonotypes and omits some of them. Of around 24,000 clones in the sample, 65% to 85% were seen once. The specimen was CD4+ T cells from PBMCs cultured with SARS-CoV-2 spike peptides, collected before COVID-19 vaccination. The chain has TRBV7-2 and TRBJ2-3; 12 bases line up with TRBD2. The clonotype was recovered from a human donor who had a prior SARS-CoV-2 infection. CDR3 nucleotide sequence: TGTGCCAGCAGCTTAGTAGGGACTAGCGGGTTAAGCACAGATACGCAGTATTTT. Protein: CASSLVGTSGLSTDTQYF.